This record covers a single TCR beta chain. These data are taken from a study of T cells in Graves' hyperthyroidism and ophthalmopathy. Study as a whole: Specimen type is peripheral blood, collected at initial diagnosis prior to any treatment.

TCR beta CDR3 regions were amplified from RNA. The primer set for the first-round RT-PCR of the TCR CDR3 was HTBI. TCRdb recomputed calls from the multiplex PCR reads with MiXCR, one row per CDR3 protein. The sample lists some 490,000 distinct CDR3 sequences; about 16% were seen once. Trimming left V 1 base short and J 7 bases short, with 14 bases between. Germline V gene sequence: CDR1 SGHTA, CDR2 FQGNSA. The length of the CDR3 is 16 residues. The gene calls are TRBV7-2 and TRBJ1-6; a weak D match, TRBD1 (6 bases). This TCR derives from a woman aged 25 to 45 with Graves' ophthalmopathy. Sequencing used blood. The CDR3 sequence is CASSLGGPGENSPLHF. The CDR3 coding sequence is TGTGCCAGCAGCTTAGGAGGGCCAGGGGAAAATTCACCCCTCCACTTT.